These 22 T cell receptor beta chains originate from one sample sequenced in a study of CD8 T cells in ankylosing spondylitis. One entry per CDR3 protein results from TCRdb running MiXCR on the 5' RACE reads. Of around 150,000 distinct CDR3 sequences detected, roughly 11% appear once; the ten largest clones hold roughly 29%. The sequencing sample was made of blood, either unsorted or a sorted T cell fraction (not recorded which). Every receptor here comes from a male donor with ankylosing spondylitis or in good health (not recorded which).

The gene calls are TRBV12-2 and TRBJ2-1; TRBD2, as called in the table, went unchecked against the DNA. TRBV12-2 has pseudogene status. This CDR3 comprises 18 residues. CDR3 DNA sequence: TGTGCAAGTCGCTTATTGAGAATGCCGGGACTAGACCTCGATGAGCAGTTCTTC. As protein: CASRLLRMPGLDLDEQFF.

This clonotype showed up many times. The V call is TRBV5-5, the J call TRBJ1-1; TRBD1 might be the D (5 bases). This CDR3 region has 15 residues. Per germline, CDR1 SGHKS and CDR2 YYEKEE (reference sequence). V was cut by 2 bases and J by 5 bases, with 16 bases left in between. The CDR3 protein is CASSLGTGTSTEAFF. The CDR3 DNA follows: TGTGCCAGCAGCTTAGGGACGGGGACGTCGACTGAAGCTTTCTTT.

The chain employs TRBV7-2 and TRBJ1-2; no clear D. CDR1 is SGHTA, CDR2 FQGNSA, per germline. The CDR3 length is 15 residues. Trimming left V 5 bases short and J 6 bases short, with 19 bases between. The CDR3 loop is CASSPDKGSRHGYTF. The CDR3 region has the DNA TGTGCCAGCAGCCCAGACAAGGGCTCAAGGCATGGCTACACCTTC. Complete variable domain (other parts from reference TRBV7-2 and TRBJ1-2): GAGVSQSPSNKVTEKGKDVELRCDPISGHTALYWYRQSLGQGLEFLIYFQGNSAPDKSGLPSDRFSAERTGGSVSTLTIQRTQQEDSAVYLCASSPDKGSRHGYTFGSGTRLTVV.

This clonotype has a count of ten or more. This chain connects TRBV29-1 to TRBJ2-2, with D perhaps TRBD1 (6 bases). CDR3 length equals 14 residues. Trimming left V 6 bases short and J 4 bases short, with 15 bases between. Germline-derived CDR1 and CDR2 are SQVTM and ANQGSEA. The DNA for the CDR3 is TGCAGCGTGGACCTGACAGGTCTCACCGGGGAGCTGTTTTTT. Translated, it gives CSVDLTGLTGELFF.

This clonotype has a handful of counts. J is TRBJ2-2 and V is TRBV19; 9 bases are shared with TRBD1. Germline lookup yields CDR1 LNHDA and CDR2 SQIVND (reference sequence). The V and J ends lost 6 bases and 4 bases, in that order; junction bases with no gene match: 9. The CDR3 is 16 amino acids. In DNA, the CDR3 is TGTGCCAGTAGAAGGGGAGGACAGGGGAGCACCGGGGAGCTGTTTTTT. The encoded protein is CASRRGGQGSTGELFF.

This clonotype came up many times. The chain employs TRBV6-6 and TRBJ1-2; D may be TRBD1 (5 bases). CDR3 length: 12 amino acids. Trimming took 7 bases from V and 2 from J, leaving 8 bases between them. CDR1 and CDR2 (germline): MNHNY, SVGAGI (reference sequence). The CDR3 DNA follows: TGTGCCAGCATAACAGGAAACTATGGCTACACCTTC. Amino acids: CASITGNYGYTF.

Ten or more counts support this clonotype. The chain recombines TRBV5-1 with TRBJ1-1; no clear D. This CDR3 region has 15 residues. Deletions cut 4 bases from V and 0 bases from J, with 13 bases between. In germline, CDR1 is SGHRS, CDR2 YFSETQ. The CDR3 sequence is CASSPKAPMNTEAFF. The CDR3, as DNA: TGCGCCAGCAGCCCGAAGGCACCCATGAACACTGAAGCTTTCTTT. Supplemented by reference TRBV5-1 and TRBJ1-1, the full variable domain reads KAGVTQTPRYLIKTRGQQVTLSCSPISGHRSVSWYQQTPGQGLQFLFEYFSETQRNKGNFPGRFSGRQFSNSRSEMNVSTLELGDSALYLCASSPKAPMNTEAFFGQGTRLTVV.

This clonotype occurred many times. The CDR3 DNA follows: TGTGCCAGCAGTCCTAGATACAGGGGGCGTACAGATACGCAGTATTTT. This codes for CASSPRYRGRTDTQYF. This chain joins TRBV2 and TRBJ2-3, with TRBD1 matching over 9 bases. V shed 5 bases and J 3 bases; nucleotides not matched to a gene: 9. Germline assignment: CDR1 SNHLY and CDR2 FYNNEI. CDR3 size: 16 residues.

This clonotype was observed at least ten times. The chain couples TRBV5-1 to TRBJ2-5; 8 bases line up with TRBD1. The CDR3 is made up of 15 amino acids. Germline assignment: CDR1 SGHRS and CDR2 YFSETQ. V gave up 2 bases and J gave up 5 bases; unmatched junction bases: 8. The CDR3 DNA is TGCGCCAGCAGCTTCCGGCAGGGGGCTTATGAGACCCAGTACTTC. It translates to CASSFRQGAYETQYF.

This clonotype was seen ten or more times. The chain recombines TRBV29-1 with TRBJ2-5, with D uncertain. This CDR3 region has 15 residues. Germline lookup yields CDR1 SQVTM and CDR2 ANQGSEA. V dropped 2 bases and J dropped 1 base, with 14 bases sitting between them. CDR3 sequence reads: CSVEYQKILQETQYF. CDR3 nucleotide sequence: TGCAGCGTTGAATATCAAAAGATTCTCCAAGAGACCCAGTACTTC.

This clonotype was observed at least ten times. This chain joins TRBV5-6 and TRBJ2-3, with 14 bases that match TRBD2. The J segment lost 9 bases and the V segment lost 0 bases, leaving 3 bases of the junction unmatched. CDR3 length: 15 residues. The germline V gene encodes CDR1 SGHDT and CDR2 YYEEEE. In DNA, the CDR3 is TGTGCCAGCAGCTTGGGGGGACTAGCGGGAGTGACGCAGTATTTT. Translating it yields CASSLGGLAGVTQYF. Looking up the rest from reference TRBV5-6 and TRBJ2-3 gives the full variable domain: DAGVTQSPTHLIKTRGQQVTLRCSPKSGHDTVSWYQQALGQGPQFIFQYYEEEERQRGNFPDRFSGHQFPNYSSELNVNALLLGDSALYLCASSLGGLAGVTQYFGPGTRLTVL.

This clonotype occurred many times. This chain uses TRBV24-1 with TRBJ2-1; a weak D match, TRBD2 (5 bases). The V end lost 4 bases, the J end lost 8 bases, and 20 bases lay between the germline ends. The CDR3 has 16 amino acids. CDR1 KGHDR and CDR2 SFDVKD come from the germline V gene. CDR3 in amino acids: CATSEGPVEEAYEQFF. In DNA, the CDR3 is TGTGCCACCAGTGAGGGCCCGGTAGAGGAGGCTTATGAGCAGTTCTTC.

The sample holds many counts of this clonotype. J is TRBJ1-2 and V is TRBV15; D remains ambiguous. V gave up 0 bases and J gave up 8 bases, with 16 bases separating them. The CDR3 totals 15 residues. Germline V gene sequence: CDR1 LNHNV, CDR2 YYDKDF (reference sequence). DNA of the CDR3: TGTGCCACCAGCAGAGATCAGGCCTCTCCGGGGGGCTACACCTTC. Translating gives CATSRDQASPGGYTF.

Ten or more counts support this clonotype. The rearrangement joins TRBV7-6 to TRBJ1-3; D not resolved. The germline CDR1 and CDR2 sequences are SGHVS and FNYEAQ. V was cut by 5 bases and J by 2 bases, with 7 bases left in between. The CDR3 extends over 13 amino acids. CDR3 sequence: CASSRGPGNTIYF. As DNA, the CDR3 is TGTGCCAGCAGCCGTGGGCCTGGAAACACCATATATTTT.

About this clonotype itself: A much larger clone sits a single nucleotide away, making a read error possible. The rearrangement joins TRBV5-1 to TRBJ2-3; no firm D call. The germline CDR1 and CDR2 sequences are SGHRS and YFSETQ. V shed 4 bases and J shed 2 bases, with 11 bases lying between them. The CDR3 is made up of 14 amino acids. The DNA of the CDR3 is TGCGCCAGCAGCGCCACCAACCCCACAGATACGCAGTATTTT. It is translated as CASSATNPTDTQYF.

The rearrangement joins TRBV20-1 to TRBJ1-5; D perhaps matches TRBD1 (6 bases). This CDR3 is 17 amino acids long. From germline, CDR1 is DFQATT and CDR2 SNEGSKA (reference sequence). With 0 bases removed from V and 6 bases from J, the gap between germline ends came to 21 bases. The CDR3 sequence: CSARDFSQGQSSQPQHF. CDR3 in DNA: TGCAGTGCTAGAGATTTCTCGCAGGGGCAGAGTAGTCAGCCCCAGCATTTT.

A few counts support this clonotype. CDR3 region: CASSQEGAGQTSSYEQYF. Written as DNA, the CDR3 is TGCGCCAGCAGCCAAGAGGGGGCAGGGCAAACAAGCTCCTACGAGCAGTACTTC. The rearrangement uses TRBV5-1 and TRBJ2-7; 7 nucleotides align to TRBD1. V lost 4 bases and J lost 0; bases outside the gene matches: 16. This CDR3 spans 18 amino acids. The germline V gene has CDR1 SGHRS and CDR2 YFSETQ.

About this clonotype itself: Given a much more abundant clone one base away, this may be a read error. The V call is TRBV12-3 or TRBV12-4, the J call TRBJ1-2; TRBD1 aligns across 10 bases. The V and J ends lost 4 bases and 10 bases, in that order; junction bases with no gene match: 12. The CDR3 runs to 15 residues. The CDR3 region is CASSSNDRGPHDYTF. In DNA form, the CDR3 reads TGTGCCAGCAGTTCAAACGACAGGGGGCCTCATGACTACACCTTC.

The rearrangement uses TRBV7-9 and TRBJ2-4; no firm D call. This CDR3 has 14 residues. V was pared by 5 bases and J by 1 base, with 9 bases between. CDR1 and CDR2 (germline): SEHNR, FQNEAQ (reference sequence). The DNA of the CDR3 is TGTGCCAGCAGCCCCCCGCTGGCCAAAAACATTCAGTACTTC. It specifies CASSPPLAKNIQYF.

In this sample, this clonotype turned up once. This could be a read error, since a much larger clone is one nucleotide away. CDR3: CASSPIAGSSSYEQHF. The CDR3 DNA reads as TGTGCCAGCAGTCCAATAGCGGGCTCGAGCTCCTACGAGCAGCACTTC. V gene TRBV12-3 or TRBV12-4 combines with J gene TRBJ2-7; 7 bases map to TRBD2. The CDR3 covers 16 residues.

This clonotype appeared a few times. V gene TRBV7-9 combines with J gene TRBJ1-2; possible D gene TRBD1, 6 bases. The germline V and J ends were trimmed by 1 base and 5 bases, with 20 bases remaining between them. The CDR3 contains 17 residues. Germline lookup yields CDR1 SEHNR and CDR2 FQNEAQ (reference sequence). CDR3 sequence: CASSLGGQGHSGYGYTF. The CDR3 DNA reads TGTGCCAGCAGCTTAGGTGGCCAGGGGCACTCGGGATATGGCTACACCTTC.

The sample holds many counts of this clonotype. The chain uses TRBV29-1 and TRBJ1-2; 10 bases line up with TRBD1. Germline loops: CDR1 SQVTM, CDR2 ANQGSEA. Trimming at V came to 3 bases and at J to 3 bases, leaving 4 bases not matched to a gene. The CDR3 spans 14 residues. The CDR3 here is CSVDRQGADYGYTF. For the CDR3, the DNA is TGCAGCGTTGACCGACAGGGGGCTGACTATGGCTACACCTTC.